The subject of this entry is one T cell receptor beta chain. Antigen unknown. This sample is drawn from a study of T cell clusters in autoimmune cytopenias. TRB was amplified from about 250 ng of peripheral blood genomic DNA per sample. General study findings and limits: TRB repertoire shifts in secondary cytopenia and chronic lymphocytic leukemia mostly reflected lymphoma, not autoimmunity.

TRB rearrangements were amplified by touch-down multiplex PCR with mixed TRB-A/B primers. Using the multiplex PCR reads, TCRdb records one entry per CDR3 protein without DNA. Its table records about 8,100 distinct CDR3 sequences. CDR1 SGHAT and CDR2 FQDESV come from the germline V gene (reference sequence). The CDR3 totals 16 residues. The specimen was peripheral blood. The rearrangement uses TRBV11-1 and TRBJ1-4. This TCR derives from a human donor with an autoimmune cytopenia or autoimmune hepatitis (not recorded which). The CDR3 here is CASGLGRGGYNEKLFF. Variable domain in full (rest from reference TRBV11-1 and TRBJ1-4): EAEVAQSPRYKITEKSQAVAFWCDPISGHATLYWYRQILGQGPELLVQFQDESVVDDSQLPKDRFSAERLKGVDSTLKIQPAELGDSAMYLCASGLGRGGYNEKLFFGSGTQLSVL.